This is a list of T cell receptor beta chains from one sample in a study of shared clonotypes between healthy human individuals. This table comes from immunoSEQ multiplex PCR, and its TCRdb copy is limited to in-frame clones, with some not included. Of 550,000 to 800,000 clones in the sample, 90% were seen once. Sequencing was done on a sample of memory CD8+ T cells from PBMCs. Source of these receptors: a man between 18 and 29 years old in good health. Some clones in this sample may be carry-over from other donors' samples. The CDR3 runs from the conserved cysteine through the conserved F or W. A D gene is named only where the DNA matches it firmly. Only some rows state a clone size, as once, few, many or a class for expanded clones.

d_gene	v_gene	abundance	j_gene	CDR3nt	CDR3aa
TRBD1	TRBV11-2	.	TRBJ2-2	TGTGCCAGCAGCTTATTCCAAACAGGGGCCGGGGAGCTGTTTTTT	CASSLFQTGAGELFF
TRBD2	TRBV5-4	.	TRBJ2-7	TGTGCCAGCAGGTGGGGGGGAGACGAGCAGTACTTC	CASRWGGDEQYF
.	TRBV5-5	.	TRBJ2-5	TGTGCCAGCAGCCTAGGACAGTTTGGTTTAGAGACCCAGTACTTC	CASSLGQFGLETQYF
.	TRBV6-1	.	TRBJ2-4	TGTGCCAGCGGGGCCGGGACCAAAAACATTCAGTACTTC	CASGAGTKNIQYF
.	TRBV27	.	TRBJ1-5	TGTGCCAGCAGTTTATGGGGGCCCGATCAGCCCCAGCATTTT	CASSLWGPDQPQHF
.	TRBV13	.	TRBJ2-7	TGTGCCAGCAGCTTCGGGACGGTCTCCTACGAGCAGTACTTC	CASSFGTVSYEQYF
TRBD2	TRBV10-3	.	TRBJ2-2	TGTGCCATCACGGGACTAGCGGGCACCGGGGAGCTGTTTTTT	CAITGLAGTGELFF
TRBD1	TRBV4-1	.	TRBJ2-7	TGCGCCAGCAGTTCCGGGACAGGGCGAGAACACGAGCAGTACTTC	CASSSGTGREHEQYF
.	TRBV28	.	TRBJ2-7	TGTGCCAGCAGTTTGGGGCAGGGAGGTGAGCAGTACTTC	CASSLGQGGEQYF
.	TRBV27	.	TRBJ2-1	TGTGCCAGCAGTTTAAGTAGGAACAATGAGCAGTTCTTC	CASSLSRNNEQFF
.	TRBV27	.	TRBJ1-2	TGTGCCAGCAGTTTAGTAGGGTCCAACTATGGCTACACCTTC	CASSLVGSNYGYTF
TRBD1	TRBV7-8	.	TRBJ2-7	TGTGCCAGCAGCTCCACCTGGGGACAGGGGGTCTACGAGCAGTACTTC	CASSSTWGQGVYEQYF
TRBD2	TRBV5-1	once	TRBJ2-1	TGCGCCAGCAGCTCAAAGGTTTTCCTAGCGGGGGGGTTCGGTGAGCAGTTCTTC	CASSSKVFLAGGFGEQFF
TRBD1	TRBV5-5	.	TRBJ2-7	TGTGCCAGCAGGTTTGGGACAGAGACCTACGAGCAGTACTTC	CASRFGTETYEQYF
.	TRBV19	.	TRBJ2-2	TGTGCCAGTAGTATTGGAAGGCGTACCGGGGAGCTGTTTTTT	CASSIGRRTGELFF
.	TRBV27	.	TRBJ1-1	TGTGCCAGCAGTTTAGGGGAGAACACTGAAGCTTTCTTT	CASSLGENTEAFF
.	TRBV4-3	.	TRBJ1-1	TGCGCCAGCAGCCAAGATTGGAACAGGGAAGAGGACACTGAAGCTTTCTTT	CASSQDWNREEDTEAFF
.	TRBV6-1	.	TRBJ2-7	TGTGCCAGCGGTCACAGTAGCCCTGGGGAGCAGTACTTC	CASGHSSPGEQYF
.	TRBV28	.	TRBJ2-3	TGTGCCAGCAGTTTAGCGGCGGCTAGCACAGATACGCAGTATTTT	CASSLAAASTDTQYF
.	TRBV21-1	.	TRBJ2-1	TGTGCCAGCAGCACGGCCGAGCGGAGCTACAATGAGCAGTTCTTC	CASSTAERSYNEQFF
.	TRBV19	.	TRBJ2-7	TGTGCCAGTAGTATAAGAGTAGCCGGGGTTGCCTACGAGCAGTACTTC	CASSIRVAGVAYEQYF
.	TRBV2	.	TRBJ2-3	TGTGCCAGCCGGGATGACAGGTCCAAGGGCCAGTATTTT	CASRDDRSKGQYF
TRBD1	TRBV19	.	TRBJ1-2	TGTGCCAGTAGTCCGACAGGGTTGCCCTATGGCTACACCTTC	CASSPTGLPYGYTF
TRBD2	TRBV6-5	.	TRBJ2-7	TGTGCCAGCAGCCTAGCGGGAGGCTACGAGCAGTACTTC	CASSLAGGYEQYF
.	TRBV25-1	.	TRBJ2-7	TGTGCCAGCAGCCCGTGGGGCGGAACCACCTCCTACGAGCAGTACTTC	CASSPWGGTTSYEQYF
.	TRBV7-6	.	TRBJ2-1	TGTGCCAGCAGCTTGAAGTGGCAGGGGGAGCAGTTCTTC	CASSLKWQGEQFF
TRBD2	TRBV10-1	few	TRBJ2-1	TGCGCCAGCAGTGAGTCTTTGTGGGAGGGCCTCAATGAGCAGTTCTTC	CASSESLWEGLNEQFF
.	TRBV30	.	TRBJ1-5	TGTGCCTGGAGTGTATCCGGGACTCAGCCCCAGCATTTT	CAWSVSGTQPQHF
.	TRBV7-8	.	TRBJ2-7	TGTGCCAGCAGCTCCCCCTACGAGCAGTACTTC	CASSSPYEQYF
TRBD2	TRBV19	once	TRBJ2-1	TGTGCCAGTAGTTTAGCGGGAGCTACCTACAATGAGCAGTTCTTC	CASSLAGATYNEQFF
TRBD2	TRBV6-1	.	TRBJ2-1	TGTGCCAGCAGTGAAGCTGCCAGCGGGAGGGACGGCTCCTACAATGAGCAGTTCTTC	CASSEAASGRDGSYNEQFF